The present entry profiles one T cell receptor beta chain with its context. Its specificity is unknown. These data are taken from a study of shared clonotypes between healthy human individuals. Only in-frame clones appear in the TCRdb table, and some are missing; sequencing was by immunoSEQ multiplex PCR. The table shows hundreds of thousands of clones, with about 96% occurring only once. Study-wide results and caveats: Estimated richness was generally greater in naive than memory subsets.

The length of the CDR3 is 15 residues. The germline CDR1 and CDR2 sequences are LNHDA and SQIVND (reference sequence). Trimming left V 7 bases short and J 0 bases short, with 13 bases between. This clonotype was sampled from a woman in her twenties or thirties in good health. The V call is TRBV19, the J call TRBJ1-5; no clear D gene. The source material was naive CD4+ T cells sorted from blood. The subset was: CD45RA+ positively selected. CDR3 in DNA: TGTGCCAGTACCGGAAACGAATATAGCAATCAGCCCCAGCATTTT. Translated, it gives CASTGNEYSNQPQHF.